This T cell receptor beta chain comes out of a study of CD8 T cells in ankylosing spondylitis listed by TCRdb under 2017. Some background on the complete study: The study profiled T cell receptor beta repertoires in healthy donors and ankylosing spondylitis patients to find disease-linked TCR variants. The full study cohort comprised about 25 ankylosing spondylitis patients and about a hundred healthy donors. Samples of peripheral blood were taken, and for ankylosing spondylitis patients, synovial fluid was collected as well. General findings and caveats noted by the study authors: The disease-linked clones were reported to be significantly enriched in matched synovial fluid samples from ankylosing spondylitis patients. A TCR beta motif made up of 7 to 9 highly homologous amino acid variants appeared to be characteristic of blood from ankylosing spondylitis patients. Some motif variants were previously reported in synovial fluid and blood of reactive arthritis patients, suggesting common disease-initiation mechanisms. A CD8+ phenotype was shown by the disease-linked clones, which were found at relatively low frequencies in peripheral blood.

CDR1 and CDR2 are drawn from the germline V gene: ENHRY, SYGVKD. The CDR3 goes from the cysteine to the phenylalanine over 14 residues. Solely the CDR3 DNA is kept, with 42 bases framed from the first base. V lost 5 bases and J lost 3 bases; the stretch between them is 10 bases long. Only one count was recorded for this clonotype. Its target antigen remains unknown. The input lacks base qualities; no much larger clone sits a single base away. A single read makes a weak case. Reads for this sample came from an Illumina HiSeq 2500. TCR beta libraries were prepared by quantitative 5'-RACE with molecular barcodes. Per the original workflow: A new computational method based on a probabilistic model of VDJ rearrangement was used to identify disease-linked TCR variants. The public reads were reprocessed in TCRdb via fastp at Q25 and MiXCR, keeping in-frame beta chains. Entries are consolidated by CDR3 protein sequence, retaining the most common genes and DNA. The V and J calls and clone size come from TCRdb's table, not from the authors' own analysis. The sample yields hundreds of thousands of distinct CDR3 sequences; 25% to 30% were counted once. The ten biggest clones cover 6.6% of the sample.

The chain couples TRBV10-3 to TRBJ2-2; the D gene cannot be named for sure. The sample consisted of blood, either unsorted or a sorted T cell fraction (not recorded which). The source is a male donor with ankylosing spondylitis or in good health (not recorded which). The DNA sequence reads TGTGCCATCAGTCCGGGTCTGGACACCGGGGAGCTGTTTTTT. Translated, this is CAISPGLDTGELFF.